Following are 11 T cell receptor beta chains from one sample sequenced in a study of spatial heterogeneity in lung cancer. Time point: blood at routine non-recurrence follow-up after resection. A single record per CDR3 protein comes from TCRdb applying MiXCR to the 5' RACE reads. This table holds 35,000 to 50,000 distinct CDR3 sequences, 20% to 25% found once. Sequences were derived from PBMCs, sampled at follow-up. Source of these receptors: a female donor with early-stage non-small cell lung cancer.

This chain connects TRBV6-6 to TRBJ2-7, with a possible D match to TRBD1 (6 bases). In germline, CDR1 is MNHNY, CDR2 SVGAGI (reference sequence). This CDR3 has 11 residues. The germline V and J ends were trimmed by 2 bases and 12 bases, with 11 bases remaining between them. In DNA, the CDR3 is TGTGCCAGCAGTTACGGTACAGGGTGGTACTTC. Translation gives CASSYGTGWYF.

This clonotype has a count of ten or more. The chain joins TRBV29-1 to TRBJ2-7; tentative D call: TRBD1 (6 bases). From germline, CDR1 is SQVTM and CDR2 ANQGSEA. Trimming removed 3 bases at V and 2 bases at J, with 8 bases between. CDR3 length: 12 amino acids. The DNA of the CDR3 is TGCAGCGTTGAGACAGGCGCCTACGAGCAGTACGTC. It specifies CSVETGAYEQYV.

V gene TRBV7-2 combines with J gene TRBJ2-1; 14 bases fit TRBD2. The length of the CDR3 is 15 residues. The junction had 3 bases not matched to a gene; V was cut back by 3 bases and J by 8 bases. Germline V gene sequence: CDR1 SGHTA, CDR2 FQGNSA. CDR3 coding DNA: TGTGCCAGCAGCTTTAAGGGACTAGCGGGAGATGAGCAGTTCTTC. Protein sequence: CASSFKGLAGDEQFF.

This clonotype showed up many times. The CDR3, as DNA: TGTGCCAGCATAAGATCCACTGAAGCTTTCTTT. Protein sequence: CASIRSTEAFF. The chain uses TRBV21-1 and TRBJ1-1. TRBV21-1 is noted as a pseudogene. This CDR3 region has 11 residues.

V gene TRBV3-1 combines with J gene TRBJ2-2; 8 bases match TRBD1. The V segment lost 1 base and the J segment 4 bases; nucleotides outside the gene matches: 5. Germline assignment: CDR1 LGHDT and CDR2 YNNKEL (reference sequence). CDR3 size: 16 residues. Here the CDR3 reads CASSQARGLTTGELFF. In DNA form, the CDR3 reads TGTGCCAGCAGCCAAGCCAGGGGGCTGACCACCGGGGAGCTGTTTTTT. The complete variable domain, with remaining parts taken from reference TRBV3-1 and TRBJ2-2, reads DTAVSQTPKYLVTQMGNDKSIKCEQNLGHDTMYWYKQDSKKFLKIMFSYNNKELIINETVPNRFSPKSPDKAHLNLHINSLELGDSAVYFCASSQARGLTTGELFFGEGSRLTVL.

The chain combines TRBV15 with TRBJ1-1; D possibly corresponds to TRBD1 (6 bases). Germline-derived CDR1 and CDR2 are LNHNV and YYDKDF (reference sequence). The CDR3 loop spans 12 amino acids. V was clipped by 5 bases and J by 6 bases, with 10 bases between them. In DNA, the CDR3 is TGTGCCACCAGCGCCCGGACAGCTGAAGCTTTCTTT. It yields the protein CATSARTAEAFF.

This chain links TRBV2 with TRBJ2-1; tentative D call: TRBD1 (6 bases). Between the trimmed V and J ends, which lost 4 bases and 8 bases, there was a span of 9 bases. CDR1 is SNHLY, CDR2 FYNNEI, per germline. This CDR3 comprises 12 residues. CDR3 in DNA: TGTGCCAGCAGTGTACAGGGCTATGAGCAGTTCTTC. This codes for CASSVQGYEQFF.

CDR3 sequence (DNA): TGCGCCAGCAATACAGGGATGAACACTGAAGCTTTCTTT. It specifies CASNTGMNTEAFF. The gene calls are TRBV5-1 and TRBJ1-1; TRBD1 is a possible D gene (6 bases). V lost 6 bases and J 0 bases, leaving 9 bases between the germline ends. CDR1 is SGHRS, CDR2 YFSETQ, per germline. The CDR3 length is 13 residues.

V and J are TRBV5-1 and TRBJ2-2; D is perhaps TRBD1 or TRBD2 (5 bases each). The CDR3 runs to 15 residues. V dropped 1 base and J dropped 0 bases, with 7 bases sitting between them. The germline gives CDR1 SGHRS, CDR2 YFSETQ. CDR3 nucleotides: TGCGCCAGCAGCTTGAGGGGACCGAACACCGGGGAGCTGTTTTTT. The encoded protein is CASSLRGPNTGELFF. Supplemented by reference TRBV5-1 and TRBJ2-2, the full variable domain reads KAGVTQTPRYLIKTRGQQVTLSCSPISGHRSVSWYQQTPGQGLQFLFEYFSETQRNKGNFPGRFSGRQFSNSRSEMNVSTLELGDSALYLCASSLRGPNTGELFFGEGSRLTVL.

V is TRBV12-3 or TRBV12-4 and J is TRBJ2-1; D is ambiguous. The V end was cut by 3 bases, the J end by 2 bases, with 8 bases between. The CDR3 covers 14 residues. The DNA for the CDR3 is TGTGCCAGCAGTTTCGACCCCGCCTACAATGAGCAGTTCTTC. As protein: CASSFDPAYNEQFF.

The table lists this clonotype with many counts. The rearrangement links TRBV11-2 to TRBJ2-5; D may be TRBD2 (6 bases). This CDR3 comprises 15 residues. Trimming cost V 5 bases and J 2 bases, with 15 bases left between them. The germline V gene has CDR1 SGHAT and CDR2 FQNNGV. The CDR3 loop reads CASSPRDSLQETQYF. The CDR3 DNA is TGTGCCAGCAGCCCCCGGGACTCCCTTCAAGAGACCCAGTACTTC.